The sequence of this T cell receptor (beta chain) was determined in a study of CD8 T cells in acute hepatitis C reinfection. The time point is: naive CD8 control sorted from an acute-time-point sample. A positive HCV RNA or antibody test following a negative test within 24 weeks defined acute primary infection. Remarks on this clone: Its antigen is still unknown.

Some clones are missing from TCRdb's copy, which holds only in-frame ones; the method was immunoSEQ multiplex PCR. The sample has more than 35,000 clones, 85% to 90% seen once; the top ten hold 0.5%. This CDR3 is built from 10 residues. The V end was cut by 8 bases, the J end by 6 bases, with 5 bases between. The germline V gene has CDR1 MDHEN and CDR2 SYDVKM. Whole-study results and caveats: All groups preferentially used TRBV04 and TRBV06, which was not due to overrepresentation in the naive pool. Regardless of outcome, thirteen public clonotypes appeared, one using V04-02/J02-02.

The genes are TRBV28 and TRBJ1-5; D gene ambiguous. This sequence was found in a man under 40 with chronic hepatitis C. The sample comprised naive CD8+ T cells from PBMCs. CDR3 amino acids: CASGGQPQHF. Written as DNA, the CDR3 is TGTGCCAGCGGAGGTCAGCCCCAGCATTTT.